Listed below are T cell receptor beta chains from one sample, sequenced in a study of control samples from healthy donors and cancer patients. The assay was immunoSEQ multiplex PCR, and TCRdb's table has in-frame clones only and misses some. The sample lists tens of thousands of clones, 90% to 95% occurring once. The sequenced sample was blood. The receptors shown here come from a man aged 30-40 years in good health. Each CDR3 is given with its conserved first and last residue.

TRBV7-9	TRBJ2-3	CASSLRQRDTQYF
TRBV2	TRBJ2-7	CASKPRGDEQYF
TRBV2	TRBJ2-7	CASSGTGGEQYF
TRBV12-5	TRBJ2-2	CASGAGTRVTGELFF
TRBV28	TRBJ1-1	CAVAGYPGTEAFF
TRBV4-1	TRBJ1-2	CASSQDSFSRFGYTF
TRBV7-9	TRBJ2-2	CASSRNTGELFF
TRBV15	TRBJ1-5	CATSGTGGAQPQHF
TRBV27	TRBJ1-4	CAHYDNEKLFF
TRBV7-2	TRBJ1-1	CASSLVPGVGDTEAFF